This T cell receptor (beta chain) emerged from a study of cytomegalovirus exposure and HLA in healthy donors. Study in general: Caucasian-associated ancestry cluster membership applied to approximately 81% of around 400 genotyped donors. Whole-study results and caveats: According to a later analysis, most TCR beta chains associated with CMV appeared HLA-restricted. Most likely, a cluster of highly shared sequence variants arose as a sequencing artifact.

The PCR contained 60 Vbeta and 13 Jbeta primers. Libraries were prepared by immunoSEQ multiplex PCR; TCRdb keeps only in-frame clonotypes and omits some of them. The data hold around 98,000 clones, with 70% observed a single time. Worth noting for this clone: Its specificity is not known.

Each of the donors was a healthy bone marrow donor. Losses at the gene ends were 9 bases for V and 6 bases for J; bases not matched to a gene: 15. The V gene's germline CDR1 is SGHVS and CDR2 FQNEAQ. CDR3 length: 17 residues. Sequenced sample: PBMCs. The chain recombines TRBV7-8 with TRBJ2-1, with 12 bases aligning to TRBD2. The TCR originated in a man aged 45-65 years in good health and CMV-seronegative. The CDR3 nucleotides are TGTGCCAGTACGCCAATTGTTTGGACTAGCGGGACCAATGAGCAGTTCTTC. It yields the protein CASTPIVWTSGTNEQFF.